The T cell receptor beta chain described here comes from a study of tumour-infiltrating T cells in Burkitt lymphoma. Study-wide context: Productive clonality predicted overall and progression-free survival.

This CDR3 has 17 residues. Germline-derived CDR1 and CDR2 are SGHRS and YFSETQ. V dropped 4 bases and J dropped 1 base, with 17 bases sitting between them. Sequenced by immunoSEQ multiplex PCR; TCRdb stores in-frame clones only, minus some. The sample lists some 15,000 clones; approximately 28% were seen once. The sample consisted of tumor tissue. The chain recombines TRBV5-1 with TRBJ2-2, with D uncertain. The TCR comes from a human donor with diffuse large B-cell lymphoma. The chain's CDR3 is CASSPLRQSWNTGELFF. DNA for the CDR3: TGCGCCAGCAGCCCGCTAAGGCAGTCCTGGAACACCGGGGAGCTGTTTTTT.